The present T cell receptor beta chain was sequenced within a study of blood T cell repertoires in COVID-19. Study at large: The samples span acute and convalescent COVID-19 from the United States, Italy and Spain. The cDNA or gDNA used as material had been derived from T cells, B-cell-depleted T cells, or PBMCs.

The V gene's germline CDR1 is LGHDT and CDR2 YNNKEL (reference sequence). There are 14 residues in the CDR3. V was trimmed by 5 bases and J by 10 bases, leaving 20 bases between them. This clone was recorded once. Some clones are missing from TCRdb's copy, which holds only in-frame ones; the method was immunoSEQ multiplex PCR. The table has 200,000 to 250,000 clones, about 88% seen once. The receptor comes from a woman in her forties or fifties with COVID-19, enrolled during active disease. The gene calls are TRBV3-1 (or the pseudogene TRBV3-2) and TRBJ1-1; D not resolved. The sequenced sample was peripheral blood. The CDR3 DNA reads as TGTGCCAGCAGCTCTTTCGGCAGGCTGGGGAGAGCTTTCTTT. This encodes CASSSFGRLGRAFF.